This TCR beta chain appears in the sequencing data of a study of tumour-infiltrating T cells in Burkitt lymphoma. Background on the study: Productive clonality predicted overall and progression-free survival.

Assay used: immunoSEQ multiplex PCR; TCRdb lists only in-frame clones, some missing. The table records approximately 5,500 clones, about 16% of them present only once. This clone turned up a few times. Germline trimming cut 7 bases from V and 0 bases from J; bases unmatched to any gene: 5. Germline V lookup: CDR1 MNHGY, CDR2 SVAAGI. The length of the CDR3 is 14 residues. Sequenced sample: tumor tissue. The clonotype originates from a human donor with diffuse large B-cell lymphoma. The chain recombines TRBV6-9 with TRBJ1-1, with 7 bases matching TRBD1. The CDR3 spells CASNPDRVNTEAFF. For the CDR3, the DNA is TGTGCCAGCAACCCCGACAGGGTGAACACTGAAGCTTTCTTT.